These 32 T cell receptor beta chains originate from one sample sequenced in a study of T-cell reconstitution after alpha-beta-depleted transplantation in children. Preparation of the TCRbeta library used unique molecular identifiers. TCRdb processed the PCR reads anew with MiXCR; each CDR3 protein has one entry. The sample consists of approximately 630,000 distinct CDR3 sequences, around 13% of them appearing once. The material sequenced was PBMCs, taken before TCRalphabeta/CD19-depleted stem cell transplant. These receptors were taken from a girl aged 2-10 years with congenital amegakaryocytic thrombocytopenia, due to receive a stem cell transplant.

J is TRBJ1-6 and V is TRBV20-1; D is unresolved. V lost 6 bases and J 11 bases, leaving 41 bases between the germline ends. This CDR3 is 21 amino acids long. Germline values: CDR1 DFQATT, CDR2 SNEGSKA (reference sequence). CDR3 residues: CSAGKSTSDYFFPTASTPLHF. CDR3 nucleotides: TGCAGTGCCGGAAAGAGTACCTCGGACTATTTTTTCCCCACTGCTAGTACACCCCTCCACTTT.

This clonotype was seen a single time. A read error is possible here, since a much larger clone lies one base away. J is TRBJ2-1 and V is TRBV29-1; possibly TRBD2 for D (6 bases). The J call could be wrong; TRBJ2-7 is a better fit for the DNA end. Germline V lookup: CDR1 SQVTM, CDR2 ANQGSEA. The CDR3 runs 12 residues. The CDR3 DNA follows: TGCAGTAATGCGGGGTTGGGGGATGAGCAGTACTTC. It yields the protein CSNAGLGDEQYF.

This clonotype was detected ten times or more. The rearrangement joins TRBV20-1 to TRBJ2-1; D remains ambiguous. The V gene's germline CDR1 is DFQATT and CDR2 SNEGSKA (reference sequence). The CDR3 extends over 14 amino acids. Trimming pared 3 bases from V and 8 bases from J, leaving 17 bases between. The CDR3 DNA reads TGCAGTGCTAGCTACGGCTTAAAAGGCCATGAGCAGTTCTTC. Residues: CSASYGLKGHEQFF.

This clonotype came up many times. The chain couples TRBV20-1 to TRBJ1-2, with D uncertain. V was clipped by 2 bases and J by 3 bases, with 22 bases between them. The CDR3 contains 17 residues. Germline V gene data show CDR1 as DFQATT and CDR2 as SNEGSKA (reference sequence). CDR3 in DNA: TGCAGTGCTAGAACACCCAAGAGGGCCCTACATCACTATGGCTACACCTTC. It yields the protein CSARTPKRALHHYGYTF.

Comments on this clonotype: Being one base from a much bigger clone, this may be a read error. This chain links TRBV20-1 with TRBJ1-2; no reliable D call. CDR1 and CDR2 (germline): DFQATT, SNEGSKA (reference sequence). The CDR3 totals 14 residues. In DNA, the CDR3 is TGCAGTGCTAGAGACCAGAAAACTAACTATGGCTACCCCTTC. Translated: CSARDQKTNYGYPF.

This clonotype has at least ten counts. In DNA, the CDR3 is TGTGCCACCGGGCTAGCGGGTCTAAACGAGCAGTACTTC. This translates into CATGLAGLNEQYF. This rearrangement joins TRBV7-9 to TRBJ2-7, with TRBD2 identical over 8 bases. The CDR3 has 13 amino acids. V lost 10 bases to trimming and J lost 5 bases; unmatched junction nucleotides: 10. Per the germline V gene, CDR1 is SEHNR and CDR2 is FQNEAQ (reference sequence).

This clonotype occurred a few times. The chain has TRBV7-9 and TRBJ2-3, with D unclear. CDR1 SEHNR and CDR2 FQNEAQ come from the germline V gene (reference sequence). This CDR3 region has 13 residues. Deletions cut 3 bases from V and 6 bases from J, with 10 bases between. The CDR3 DNA follows: TGTGCCAGCAGCTTTAATGGTCGGGATACGCAGTATTTT. This translates into CASSFNGRDTQYF.

This clonotype showed up just a few times. The V call is TRBV30, the J call TRBJ2-3; TRBD2 matches 10 bases. CDR1 and CDR2 from the germline V gene are GTSNPN and SVGIG (reference sequence). V gave up 4 bases and J gave up 0 bases; unmatched junction bases: 16. The length of the CDR3 is 19 residues. The CDR3 reads CAWIGRVLAGDGSTDTQYF. The CDR3 region has the DNA TGTGCCTGGATAGGAAGGGTCCTAGCGGGAGATGGGAGCACAGATACGCAGTATTTT.

This clonotype was seen at least ten times. The chain combines TRBV28 with TRBJ2-7; 9 bases align to TRBD1. Per germline, CDR1 MDHEN and CDR2 SYDVKM. CDR3 size: 15 residues. Trimming removed 4 bases from V and 3 bases from J; junction bases left unmatched: 7. The CDR3 spells CASSSYGGQGYEQYF. As DNA, the CDR3 is TGTGCCAGCAGTTCTTATGGGGGACAGGGCTACGAGCAGTACTTC.

This clonotype was seen only a few times. The chain uses TRBV4-1 and TRBJ1-1; D is unclear. Germline CDR1 MGHRA, CDR2 YSYEKL. Trimming left V 1 base short and J 1 base short, with 19 bases between. CDR3 size: 18 residues. The CDR3 nucleotides read TGCGCCAGCAGCCAAGTGAAGGGTTTTGTCCTTGGGAACACTGAAGCTTTCTTT. This encodes CASSQVKGFVLGNTEAFF.

This clonotype was observed a few times. Mismatch with germline at one junction end may stem from a read error. This sequence joins TRBV7-8 and TRBJ2-7; no clear D gene. The CDR3 is 12 amino acids. Germline CDR1 SGHVS, CDR2 FQNEAQ. In DNA, the CDR3 is TGTGCCAGCAGCTTAAACTCCAACGAGCAGTACTTC. As protein: CASSLNSNEQYF.

As DNA, the CDR3 is TGTGCCAGCAGTATACTCCACGAGCAGTACTTC. Amino acid sequence: CASSILHEQYF. The chain employs TRBV12-3 or TRBV12-4 and TRBJ2-7; no clear D gene. The V gene lost 5 bases and the J gene lost 5 bases, with 7 bases spanning the gap. There are 11 residues in the CDR3.

About this clonotype itself: With a much larger clone just one base away, this may be a read error. The J gene is TRBJ2-3, the V gene TRBV5-6, with no clear D. The J call may be wrong; the DNA end is better matched by TRBJ1-5. The CDR3 contains 17 residues. Germline CDR1 is SGHDT and CDR2 is YYEEEE. The CDR3 region has the DNA TGTGCCAGCAGCCGACCTAAGACTAGCGGAAACACAGATACGCAGCATTTT. This gives the protein CASSRPKTSGNTDTQHF.

This clonotype has just a few counts. The rearrangement uses TRBV15 and TRBJ2-2, with 7 bases matching TRBD1. Germline lookup yields CDR1 LNHNV and CDR2 YYDKDF (reference sequence). This CDR3 spans 18 amino acids. V lost 0 bases to trimming and J lost 4 bases; unmatched junction nucleotides: 11. The CDR3 coding sequence is TGTGCCACCAGCAGAGATTCTACAGGGGCTCTCCGCACCGGGGAGCTGTTTTTT. Its translation is CATSRDSTGALRTGELFF.

The chain joins TRBV6-1 to TRBJ1-5; D is unresolved. CDR1 is MNHNS, CDR2 SASEGT, per germline. The CDR3 spans 15 residues. Trimming cost V 8 bases and J 9 bases, with 23 bases left between them. The CDR3 DNA follows: TGTGCCAGCCCCCCAGCCCCAGGCCACTCGGGGCCCCAGCATTTT. This sequence encodes CASPPAPGHSGPQHF.

This clonotype was seen many times. The gene calls are TRBV7-9 and TRBJ2-1; a weak D match, TRBD2 (6 bases). V lost 7 bases and J lost 4, with 11 bases in between. Germline assignment: CDR1 SEHNR and CDR2 FQNEAQ (reference sequence). There are 13 residues in the CDR3. CDR3 nucleotides: TGTGCCAGCAAGTACGCGGGATACAATGAGCAGTTCTTC. Protein sequence: CASKYAGYNEQFF.

This clonotype was picked up many times. The chain uses TRBV10-3 and TRBJ2-7; the match to TRBD2 covers 7 bases. This CDR3 has 15 residues. The germline CDR1 and CDR2 sequences are ENHRY and SYGVKD. Trimming took 6 bases from V and 2 from J; bases not matched to a gene: 10. As DNA, the CDR3 is TGTGCCATCAGCCCTTCAGCGGGGCACGCCTACGAGCAGTACTTC. Translating gives CAISPSAGHAYEQYF.

The chain employs TRBV20-1 and TRBJ2-1, with no clear D. Germline assignment: CDR1 DFQATT and CDR2 SNEGSKA (reference sequence). The germline V and J ends were trimmed by 3 bases and 2 bases, with 26 bases remaining between them. This CDR3 contains 19 residues. The DNA of the CDR3 is TGCAGTGCTAGCCCTACCACTACGGGCTCACAACACCCCTACAATGAGCAGTTCTTC. The encoded protein is CSASPTTTGSQHPYNEQFF.

This clonotype was recorded many times. The genes are TRBV7-3 and TRBJ2-2; D remains unclear. Germline values: CDR1 SGHTA, CDR2 FQGTGA. The CDR3 length is 14 residues. V was shortened by 2 bases and J by 4 bases, with 8 bases between the two germline ends. The CDR3 reads CASSLFEGTGELFF. The CDR3, as DNA: TGTGCCAGCAGCTTATTCGAAGGCACCGGGGAGCTGTTTTTT.

This clonotype was observed many times. The chain uses TRBV6-5 and TRBJ1-3; D possibly corresponds to TRBD1 (5 bases). V shed 6 bases and J shed 0 bases, with 12 bases lying between them. Germline-derived CDR1 and CDR2 are MNHEY and SVGAGI. The CDR3 has 15 residues. The CDR3 loop reads CASRATGHSGNTIYF. For the CDR3, the DNA is TGTGCCAGCAGAGCCACGGGGCACTCTGGAAACACCATATATTTT.

This chain links TRBV20-1 with TRBJ2-3, with 14 nucleotides matching TRBD2. After removal of 2 bases from V and 2 bases from J, the junction contained 12 bases not matched to a gene. Germline assignment: CDR1 DFQATT and CDR2 SNEGSKA (reference sequence). The CDR3 runs to 19 residues. Written as DNA, the CDR3 is TGCAGTGCTAGACCGGGACTAGCGGGAGCCGCTAAATCCACAGATACGCAGTATTTT. Amino acids: CSARPGLAGAAKSTDTQYF.

With respect to this clonotype: A much more abundant neighbour one base away suggests this may be a read error. The rearrangement uses TRBV6-1 and TRBJ2-7, with D possibly being TRBD2 (6 bases). This CDR3 contains 13 residues. Germline-derived CDR1 and CDR2 are MNHNS and SASEGT. Deletions cut 5 bases from V and 8 bases from J, with 16 bases between. The CDR3 nucleotides are TGTGCCAGCAGTACGGCGGGACCATACAAGCAGTACTTC. Its translation: CASSTAGPYKQYF.

This clonotype was detected many times. This chain connects TRBV7-2 to TRBJ2-1; D uncertain. V dropped 1 base and J dropped 5 bases, with 12 bases sitting between them. This CDR3 region has 15 residues. Germline V gene lookup returns CDR1 SGHTA and CDR2 FQGNSA. The CDR3, as DNA: TGTGCCAGCAGCTTAGGGCCGTCGTACCACAATGAGCAGTTCTTC. Translation: CASSLGPSYHNEQFF.

Notes on this clonotype: A much more abundant neighbour one base away suggests this may be a read error. The chain carries TRBV29-1 and TRBJ1-2; D remains unclear. Germline values: CDR1 SQVTM, CDR2 ANQGSEA. CDR3 length equals 12 residues. The CDR3 coding sequence is TGCAGCGTTGAAACGATTTCTTATGGCTACCCCTTC. It translates to CSVETISYGYPF.

The chain is built from TRBV7-8 and TRBJ2-3, with 8 positions matching TRBD1. The CDR3 is 15 amino acids. The V gene end was trimmed by 5 bases and the J gene end by 1 base; junction bases not matched to a gene: 5. Germline assignment: CDR1 SGHVS and CDR2 FQNEAQ. DNA of the CDR3: TGTGCCAGCAGCAAAGAGACAGGGGGCACAGATACGCAGTATTTT. Amino acid sequence: CASSKETGGTDTQYF.

This clonotype appeared a few times. This rearrangement joins TRBV7-9 to TRBJ2-1; D is uncertain. Germline V gene data show CDR1 as SEHNR and CDR2 as FQNEAQ (reference sequence). With 1 base removed from V and 9 bases from J, the gap between germline ends came to 7 bases. The CDR3 is 12 amino acids. Written as DNA, the CDR3 is TGTGCCAGCAGCTTAGGGATCAGTGAGCAGTTCTTC. Translation: CASSLGISEQFF.

Note on this clonotype: Since a much larger clone is just one base distant, this may be a read error. The chain uses TRBV7-9 and TRBJ2-1; perhaps TRBD2 as D (6 bases). The CDR3 is made up of 16 amino acids. From germline, CDR1 is SEHNR and CDR2 FQNEAQ (reference sequence). V was cut by 6 bases and J by 0 bases, with 15 bases left in between. CDR3 region: CASRLGGMSSYNEQFF. The DNA of the CDR3 is TGTGCCAGCAGGCTTGGCGGGATGAGCTCCTACAATGAGCAGTTCTTC. Full variable domain (rest looked up from reference TRBV7-9 and TRBJ2-1): DTGVSQNPRHKITKRGQNVTFRCDPISEHNRLYWYRQTLGQGPEFLTYFQNEAQLEKSRLLSDRFSAERPKGSFSTLEIQRTEQGDSAMYLCASRLGGMSSYNEQFFGPGTRLTVL.

This clonotype was observed many times. J is TRBJ2-7 and V is TRBV10-3; 10 bases match TRBD1. CDR1 is ENHRY, CDR2 SYGVKD, per germline. Trimming took 8 bases from V and 2 from J; bases not matched to a gene: 9. CDR3 length: 15 amino acids. The CDR3 protein is CAIRGTGEKAYEQYF. CDR3 DNA sequence: TGTGCCATCCGGGGGACAGGGGAGAAGGCCTACGAGCAGTACTTC.

The V gene is TRBV20-1, the J gene TRBJ2-3; 8 bases match TRBD1. Germline V gives CDR1 DFQATT, CDR2 SNEGSKA (reference sequence). Losses at the gene ends were 5 bases for V and 4 bases for J; bases not matched to a gene: 14. This CDR3 is built from 16 residues. The CDR3: CSAPPRGQASPDTQYF. The CDR3 DNA is TGCAGTGCTCCTCCCCGGGGACAGGCGTCCCCAGATACGCAGTATTTT.

A remark on this clonotype: A much larger clone lies a single base off, so this may be a read error. The CDR3 DNA reads as TGCAGTGCTAGAAGGTCCGGGATGGAGACCCCGTACTTC. This sequence encodes CSARRSGMETPYF. V and J are TRBV20-1 and TRBJ2-5, with D perhaps matching TRBD2 (5 bases). This CDR3 spans 13 amino acids. The V gene's germline CDR1 is DFQATT and CDR2 SNEGSKA (reference sequence).

The chain carries TRBV5-1 and TRBJ2-7; tentative D call: TRBD2 (5 bases). Germline CDR1 is SGHRS and CDR2 is YFSETQ. Trimming left V 5 bases short and J 3 bases short, with 15 bases between. This CDR3 contains 14 residues. The CDR3 DNA follows: TGCGCCAGCAGAAACTTGTGGGAGAGCTACGAGCAGTACTTC. It specifies CASRNLWESYEQYF.

The table lists this clonotype with a few counts. V and J are TRBV11-2 and TRBJ2-2; D unclear. CDR3 length: 12 residues. Trimming took 8 bases from V and 4 from J, leaving 8 bases between them. Germline-derived CDR1 and CDR2 are SGHAT and FQNNGV. Here the CDR3 reads CASDRPTGELFF. The CDR3 DNA is TGTGCCAGCGATAGGCCCACCGGGGAGCTGTTTTTT. The full variable domain, rest sourced from reference TRBV11-2 and TRBJ2-2, is EAGVAQSPRYKIIEKRQSVAFWCNPISGHATLYWYQQILGQGPKLLIQFQNNGVVDDSQLPKDRFSAERLKGVDSTLKIQPAKLEDSAVYLCASDRPTGELFFGEGSRLTVL.